This T cell receptor beta chain was obtained from a study of blood T cells in healthy people across ages. Study context: Capturing about one barcoded beta molecule per two T cells was achieved by template switching. Study-level points and caveats: No conclusive comparison of naive versus antigen-experienced cells was possible with unsorted PBMCs.

In its sample, this clonotype was seen a few times. Its antigen remains unknown. It was with a sample-barcoded 5' primer and a J-beta primer mix that a second PCR of roughly 7 to 11 cycles was run. TCRdb reprocessed the 5' RACE reads with MiXCR, giving one entry per CDR3 protein. The data hold around 870,000 distinct CDR3 sequences, with more than 25% observed a single time. Looked up from germline, CDR1 is GTSNPN and CDR2 is SVGIG (reference sequence). Trimming stripped 1 base from V and 7 bases from J, with 13 bases between. This CDR3 region has 13 residues. Material for sequencing was blood. This sequence was found in a woman aged 80 or older in good health. This rearrangement joins TRBV30 to TRBJ1-2; weak D call: TRBD1 (6 bases). The CDR3 coding sequence is TGTGCCTGGAGTGACGAGGGGGTGCGTGGCTACACCTTC. Protein sequence: CAWSDEGVRGYTF.